Below are 9 T cell receptor beta chains sequenced from a single sample in a study of T cell responses to AZD1222 COVID-19 vaccine. Clones were read by immunoSEQ multiplex PCR, and TCRdb kept only the in-frame ones, dropping some. Of fewer than 150,000 clones listed, roughly 87% are singletons. Material: peripheral blood, obtained 28 days after the second AZD1222 dose. Receptors originate from an adult who received the AZD1222 COVID-19 vaccine.

Only one count was recorded for this clone. The chain links TRBV5-1 to TRBJ2-7; D gene uncertain. Trimming cost V 1 base and J 0 bases, with 2 bases left between them. The germline CDR1 and CDR2 sequences are SGHRS and YFSETQ. This CDR3 region has 12 residues. CDR3 DNA: TGCGCCAGCAGCTTGAGCTCCTACGAGCAGTACTTC. Translated: CASSLSSYEQYF.

This chain joins TRBV4-2 and TRBJ2-1; 12 bases are shared with TRBD2. This CDR3 region has 17 residues. Germline CDR1 reads LGHNA; CDR2 reads YNFKEQ. Trimming took 7 bases from V and 7 from J; bases not matched to a gene: 14. CDR3 loop: CASMVTTGLAGKNEQFF. CDR3 bases: TGTGCCAGCATGGTTACCACGGGACTAGCGGGTAAAAATGAGCAGTTCTTC.

This clone showed up just once. V usage is TRBV18 and J usage is TRBJ2-7; the D is unclear. V lost 3 bases and J lost 6, with 12 bases in between. This CDR3 comprises 13 residues. Germline V CDR1 and CDR2: KGHSH, LQKENI. This CDR3 is CASSPDPPGEQYF. CDR3 nucleotides: TGTGCCAGCTCACCGGACCCTCCCGGCGAGCAGTACTTC.

The chain joins TRBV7-9 to TRBJ1-1, with 7 nucleotides matching TRBD1. Looked up from germline, CDR1 is SEHNR and CDR2 is FQNEAQ (reference sequence). This CDR3 region has 16 residues. The trim removed 5 bases at V and 0 bases at J, leaving 9 bases unmatched. CDR3 nucleotides: TGTGCCAGCAGCGTACGACAGGGAACCATGAACACTGAAGCTTTCTTT. Its translation: CASSVRQGTMNTEAFF.

This sequence joins TRBV6-4 and TRBJ1-1, with D unclear. Germline lookup yields CDR1 MRHNA and CDR2 SNTAGT. This CDR3 contains 13 residues. V was cut by 4 bases and J by 8 bases, with 14 bases left in between. CDR3 sequence reads: CASSVTGSSEAFF. The CDR3 DNA sequence: TGTGCCAGCAGTGTCACGGGGTCCTCCGAAGCTTTCTTT.

The rearrangement joins TRBV3-1 (or the pseudogene TRBV3-2) to TRBJ1-2; D perhaps matches TRBD1 (5 bases). CDR1 and CDR2 (germline): LGHDT, YNNKEL (reference sequence). This CDR3 spans 14 amino acids. V dropped 4 bases and J dropped 4 bases, with 13 bases sitting between them. The CDR3 DNA follows: TGTGCCAGCAGCCTCGGGGACTCTGTCTATGGCTACACCTTC. Translation gives CASSLGDSVYGYTF.

The rearrangement uses TRBV12-3 or TRBV12-4 and TRBJ2-3; no definite D call. The CDR3 runs to 11 residues. Trimming removed 8 bases at V and 5 bases at J, with 8 bases between. CDR3 region: CASAQGDTQYF. The CDR3 DNA follows: TGTGCCAGCGCGCAAGGAGATACGCAGTATTTT.

The V call is TRBV9, the J call TRBJ2-3; D is possibly TRBD1 or TRBD2 (6 bases each). From germline, CDR1 is SGDLS and CDR2 YYNGEE. CDR3 size: 14 residues. The germline V and J ends were trimmed by 2 bases and 2 bases, with 9 bases remaining between them. The CDR3 reads CASSVGGPTDTQYF. CDR3 in DNA: TGTGCCAGCAGCGTGGGGGGCCCCACAGATACGCAGTATTTT.

The genes are TRBV7-9 and TRBJ1-3; 7 positions match TRBD1. This CDR3 is built from 13 residues. V gave up 8 bases and J gave up 3 bases; unmatched junction bases: 4. In germline, CDR1 is SEHNR, CDR2 FQNEAQ (reference sequence). DNA for the CDR3: TGTGCCAGCGGCGGGACAGTTGGAAACACCATATATTTT. It specifies CASGGTVGNTIYF.